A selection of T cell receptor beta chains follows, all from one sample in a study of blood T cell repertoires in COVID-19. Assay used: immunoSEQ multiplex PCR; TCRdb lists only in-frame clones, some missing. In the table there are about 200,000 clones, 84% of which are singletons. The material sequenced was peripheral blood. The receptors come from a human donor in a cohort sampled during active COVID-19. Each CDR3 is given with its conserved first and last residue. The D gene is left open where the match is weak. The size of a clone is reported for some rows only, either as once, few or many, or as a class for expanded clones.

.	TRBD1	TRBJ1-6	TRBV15	TGTGCCACCAGCCGGGGACAGGGTAATTCACCCCTCCACTTT	CATSRGQGNSPLHF
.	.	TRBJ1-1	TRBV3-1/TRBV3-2	TGTGCCAGCAGCCCGAGCGACAGAAGGAACACTGAAGCTTTCTTT	CASSPSDRRNTEAFF
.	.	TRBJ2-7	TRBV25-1	TGTGCCAGCAGTGAATTGGGCATCTACGAGCAGTACTTC	CASSELGIYEQYF
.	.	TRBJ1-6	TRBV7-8	TGTGCCAGCAGCATTCTGTCTTATAATTCACCCCTCCACTTT	CASSILSYNSPLHF
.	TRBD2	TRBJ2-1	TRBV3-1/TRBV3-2	TGTGCCAGCAGCCAATTGCCTAGCGGGCCCTACAATGAGCAGTTCTTC	CASSQLPSGPYNEQFF
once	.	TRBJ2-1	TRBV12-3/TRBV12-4	TGTGCCAGCAGTTTTGTCAGTAATGAGCAGTTCTTC	CASSFVSNEQFF
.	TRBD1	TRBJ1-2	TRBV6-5	TGTGCCAGCAGCGTTAAAATCACAGGGGGCTATGGCTACACCTTC	CASSVKITGGYGYTF
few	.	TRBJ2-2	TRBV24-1	TGTGCCACCAGTCCAGCGGTCACCGGGGAGCTGTTTTTT	CATSPAVTGELFF
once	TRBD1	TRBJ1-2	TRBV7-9	TGTGCCAGCAGATTGGGACAGGGGGCAGGGATCGATGGCTACACCTTC	CASRLGQGAGIDGYTF
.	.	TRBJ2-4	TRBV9	TGTGCCAGCAGCGCCGTCCAAGCGGGCATTCAGTACTTC	CASSAVQAGIQYF
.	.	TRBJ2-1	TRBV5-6	TGTGCCAGCAGCTTGTCGTATGAGCAGTTCTTC	CASSLSYEQFF
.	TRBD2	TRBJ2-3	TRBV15	TGTGCCACCAGCATCGGACTAGCGGGAGTAGATACGCAGTATTTT	CATSIGLAGVDTQYF
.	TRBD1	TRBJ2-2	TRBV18	TGTGCCAGCTCCCCGCAGGGGGCGAACGGGGAGCTGTTTTTT	CASSPQGANGELFF
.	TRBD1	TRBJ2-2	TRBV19	TGTGCCAGTAGTTACTTACCGGGACAGGGGGCCCATATAAACACCGGGGAGCTGTTTTTT	CASSYLPGQGAHINTGELFF
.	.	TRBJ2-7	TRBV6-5	TGTGCCAGCAGTTATCGCCAGGGCTACGAGCAGTACTTC	CASSYRQGYEQYF
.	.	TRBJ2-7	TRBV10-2	TGCGCCAGCAGTGTGGCGGCCTCCTACGAGCAGTACTTC	CASSVAASYEQYF
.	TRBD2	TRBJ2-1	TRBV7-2	TGTGCCAGCAGCACCGGGACTAGATACAATGAGCAGTTCTTC	CASSTGTRYNEQFF
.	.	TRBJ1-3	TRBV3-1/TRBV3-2	TGTGCCAGCAGCCGCGACAGGAGCTCTGGAAACACCATATATTTT	CASSRDRSSGNTIYF
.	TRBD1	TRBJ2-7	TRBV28	TGTGCCAGCAGTCGGACAGGGAAAAAGCACGAGCAGTACTTC	CASSRTGKKHEQYF
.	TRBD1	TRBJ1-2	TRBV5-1	TGCGCCAGCAAACAGTCGTACGGGACAGATGGCTACACCTTC	CASKQSYGTDGYTF
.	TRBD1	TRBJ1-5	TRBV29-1	TGCAGCGTACGACAGGGAAATCAGCCCCAGCATTTT	CSVRQGNQPQHF